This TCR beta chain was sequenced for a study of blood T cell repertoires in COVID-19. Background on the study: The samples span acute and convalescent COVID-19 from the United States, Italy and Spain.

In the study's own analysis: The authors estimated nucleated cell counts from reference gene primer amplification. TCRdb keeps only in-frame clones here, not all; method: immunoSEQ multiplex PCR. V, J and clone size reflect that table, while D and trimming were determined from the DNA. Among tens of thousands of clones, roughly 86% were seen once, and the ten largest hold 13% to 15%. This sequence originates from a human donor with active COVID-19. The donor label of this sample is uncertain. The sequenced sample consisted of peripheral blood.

CDR3 DNA sequence: TGTGCCAGCAGTTTAGCCCAGGGCTTGGGTCACACCTTC. It translates to CASSLAQGLGHTF. The chain combines TRBV12-3 or TRBV12-4 with TRBJ1-2; a weak D match, TRBD1 (5 bases). CDR3 length: 13 residues. Trimming took 0 bases from V and 12 from J, leaving 14 bases between them.